The rows below give T cell receptor beta chains drawn from one sample of a study of OX40 agonist ivuxolimab in advanced cancers. The protocol was immunoSEQ multiplex PCR, while the TCRdb copy is restricted to in-frame clones and leaves out a portion. Here the sample spans about 31,000 clones, 65% to 90% being singletons. The sample was CD4+ or CD8+ T cells sorted from blood, taken in a trial of the OX40 agonist ivuxolimab. Receptors originate from an adult with an advanced solid tumor such as melanoma, head and neck, liver or kidney cancer. Both conserved end residues are part of each CDR3. D genes are given only for firm matches. Only part of the rows carry a size: once, few, many, or a class if the clone is expanded.

cdr3_aa cdr3_nt j_call cdr3_length v_call clone_size d_call
CASSLEGRKAPGANVLTF TGTGCCAGCAGCTTAGAGGGGCGCAAAGCCCCTGGGGCCAACGTCCTGACTTTC TRBJ2-6 18 TRBV7-2 few NA
CASSLRDRAYGYTF TGCGCCAGCAGCTTGCGGGACAGGGCCTATGGCTACACCTTC TRBJ1-2 14 TRBV5-1 NA TRBD1
CASSLFRGGTDTQYF TGTGCCAGCAGTTTATTCAGGGGGGGCACAGATACGCAGTATTTT TRBJ2-3 15 TRBV27 NA NA
CASSRTGNYLLEQYF TGTGCCAGTAGTCGGACAGGGAATTACCTTCTCGAGCAGTACTTC TRBJ2-7 15 TRBV19 NA TRBD1
CASSVEWAGGSTDTQYF TGTGCCAGCAGCGTAGAATGGGCGGGAGGAAGCACAGATACGCAGTATTTT TRBJ2-3 17 TRBV9 NA TRBD2
CASVRRGEHYEQYF TGTGCCAGCGTCAGGCGGGGGGAACACTACGAGCAGTACTTC TRBJ2-7 14 TRBV28 NA TRBD2
CASSPRTSRTDTQYF TGCGCCAGCAGCCCCAGGACTAGCCGCACAGATACGCAGTATTTT TRBJ2-3 15 TRBV5-1 NA TRBD2
CASTLGPQTDEKLFF TGTGCCAGCACCTTGGGCCCCCAAACCGATGAAAAACTGTTTTTT TRBJ1-4 15 TRBV7-9 NA NA
CASNNLAEGGETQYF TGTGCCAGCAATAACCTAGCGGAGGGGGGGGAGACCCAGTACTTC TRBJ2-5 15 TRBV28 NA NA
CASSFSGFSGNTIYF TGTGCCAGCAGTTTCTCGGGGTTCTCTGGAAACACCATATATTTT TRBJ1-3 15 TRBV28 NA NA